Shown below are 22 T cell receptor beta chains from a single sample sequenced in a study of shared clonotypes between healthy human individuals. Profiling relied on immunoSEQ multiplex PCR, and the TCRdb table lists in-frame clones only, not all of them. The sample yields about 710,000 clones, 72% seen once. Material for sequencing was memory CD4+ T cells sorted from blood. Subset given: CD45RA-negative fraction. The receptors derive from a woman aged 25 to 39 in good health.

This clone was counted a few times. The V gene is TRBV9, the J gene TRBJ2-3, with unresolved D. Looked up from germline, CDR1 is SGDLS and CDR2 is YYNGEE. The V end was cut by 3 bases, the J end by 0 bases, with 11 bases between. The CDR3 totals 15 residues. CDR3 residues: CASSAHGTSTDTQYF. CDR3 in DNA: TGTGCCAGCAGCGCACATGGAACTAGCACAGATACGCAGTATTTT. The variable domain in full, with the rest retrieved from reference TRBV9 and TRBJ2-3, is DSGVTQTPKHLITATGQRVTLRCSPRSGDLSVYWYQQSLDQGLQFLIQYYNGEERAKGNILERFSAQQFPDLHSELNLSSLELGDSALYFCASSAHGTSTDTQYFGPGTRLTVL.

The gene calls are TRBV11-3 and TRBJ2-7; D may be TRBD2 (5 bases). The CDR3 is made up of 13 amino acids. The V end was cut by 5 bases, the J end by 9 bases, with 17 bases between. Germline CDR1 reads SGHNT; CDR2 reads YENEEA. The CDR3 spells CASSPRGSSSQYF. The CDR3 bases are TGTGCCAGCAGCCCCAGAGGTTCTAGCTCGCAGTACTTC.

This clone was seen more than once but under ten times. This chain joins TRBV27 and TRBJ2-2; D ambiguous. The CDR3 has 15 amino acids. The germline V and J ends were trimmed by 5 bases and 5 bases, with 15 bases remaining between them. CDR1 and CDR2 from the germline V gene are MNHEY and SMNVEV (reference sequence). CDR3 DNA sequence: TGTGCCAGCAGTCCAACGGCGGTTTGGACCGGGGAGCTGTTTTTT. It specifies CASSPTAVWTGELFF.

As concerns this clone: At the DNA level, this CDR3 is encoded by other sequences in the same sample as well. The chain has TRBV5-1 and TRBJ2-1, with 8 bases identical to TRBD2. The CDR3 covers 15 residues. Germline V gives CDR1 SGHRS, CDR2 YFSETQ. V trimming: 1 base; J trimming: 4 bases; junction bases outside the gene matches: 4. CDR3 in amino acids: CASSLSTSGYNEQFF. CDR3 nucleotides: TGCGCCAGCAGCTTGTCAACTAGCGGATACAATGAGCAGTTCTTC.

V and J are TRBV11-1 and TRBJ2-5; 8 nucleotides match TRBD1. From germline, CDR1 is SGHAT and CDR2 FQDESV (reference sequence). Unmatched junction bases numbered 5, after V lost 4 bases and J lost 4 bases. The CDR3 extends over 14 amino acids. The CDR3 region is CASSSTGTGETQYF. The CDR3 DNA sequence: TGTGCCAGCAGCTCCACCGGGACAGGAGAGACCCAGTACTTC. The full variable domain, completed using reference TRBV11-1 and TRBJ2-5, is EAEVAQSPRYKITEKSQAVAFWCDPISGHATLYWYRQILGQGPELLVQFQDESVVDDSQLPKDRFSAERLKGVDSTLKIQPAELGDSAMYLCASSSTGTGETQYFGPGTRLLVL.

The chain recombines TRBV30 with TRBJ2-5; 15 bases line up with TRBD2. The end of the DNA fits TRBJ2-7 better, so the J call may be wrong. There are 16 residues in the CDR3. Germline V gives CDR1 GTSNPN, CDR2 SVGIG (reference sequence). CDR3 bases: TGTGCCTGGAGTCGTGGACTAGCGGGAGGGATCTACGAGCAGTACTTC. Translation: CAWSRGLAGGIYEQYF.

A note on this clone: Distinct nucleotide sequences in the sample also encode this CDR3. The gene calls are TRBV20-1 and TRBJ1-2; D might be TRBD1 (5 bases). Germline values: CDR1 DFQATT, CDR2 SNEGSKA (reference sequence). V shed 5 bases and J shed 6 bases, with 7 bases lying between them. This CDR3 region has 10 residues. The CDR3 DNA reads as TGCAGTGCTCGAGGGGATGGCTACACCTTC. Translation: CSARGDGYTF.

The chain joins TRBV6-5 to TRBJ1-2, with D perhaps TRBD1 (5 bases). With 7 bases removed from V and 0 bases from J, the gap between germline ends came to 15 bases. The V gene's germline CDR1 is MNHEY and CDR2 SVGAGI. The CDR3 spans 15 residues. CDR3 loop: CASTSGRGANYGYTF. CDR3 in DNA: TGTGCCAGCACCTCGGGGAGGGGCGCTAACTATGGCTACACCTTC.

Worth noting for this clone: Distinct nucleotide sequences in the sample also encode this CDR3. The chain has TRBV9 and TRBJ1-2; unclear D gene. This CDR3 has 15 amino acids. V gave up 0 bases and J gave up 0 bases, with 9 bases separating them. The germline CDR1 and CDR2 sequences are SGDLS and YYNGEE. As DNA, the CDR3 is TGTGCCAGCAGCGTAGACCCAGGAACTAACTATGGCTACACCTTC. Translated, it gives CASSVDPGTNYGYTF. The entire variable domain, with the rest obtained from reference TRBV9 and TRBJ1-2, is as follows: DSGVTQTPKHLITATGQRVTLRCSPRSGDLSVYWYQQSLDQGLQFLIQYYNGEERAKGNILERFSAQQFPDLHSELNLSSLELGDSALYFCASSVDPGTNYGYTFGSGTRLTVV.

The CDR3 region is CACSGQGLSNEKLFF. In DNA, the CDR3 is TGTGCCTGTTCCGGACAGGGCCTCTCTAATGAAAAACTGTTTTTT. The rearrangement joins TRBV30 to TRBJ1-4, with TRBD1 identical over 8 bases. The CDR3 has 15 amino acids. V lost 6 bases and J lost 3; bases outside the gene matches: 9. Germline V gene data show CDR1 as GTSNPN and CDR2 as SVGIG (reference sequence).

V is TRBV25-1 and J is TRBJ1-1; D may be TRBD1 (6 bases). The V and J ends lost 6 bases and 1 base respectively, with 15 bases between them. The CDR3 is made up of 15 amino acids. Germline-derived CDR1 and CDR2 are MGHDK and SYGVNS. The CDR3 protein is CASREGQNTNTEAFF. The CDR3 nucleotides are TGTGCCAGCAGAGAAGGACAGAATACGAACACTGAAGCTTTCTTT.

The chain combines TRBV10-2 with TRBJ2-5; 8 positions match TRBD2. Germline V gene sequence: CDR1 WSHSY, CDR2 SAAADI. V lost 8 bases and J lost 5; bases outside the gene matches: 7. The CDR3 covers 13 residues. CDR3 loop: CASAGTSKETQYF. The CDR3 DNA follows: TGCGCCAGCGCCGGGACTAGTAAGGAGACCCAGTACTTC.

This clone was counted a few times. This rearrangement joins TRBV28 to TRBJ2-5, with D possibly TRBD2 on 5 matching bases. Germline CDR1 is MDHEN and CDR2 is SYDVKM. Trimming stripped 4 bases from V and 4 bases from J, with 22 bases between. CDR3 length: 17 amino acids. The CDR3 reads CASSSAGEGRGGETQYF. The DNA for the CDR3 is TGTGCCAGCAGTTCCGCCGGGGAAGGAAGAGGTGGAGAGACCCAGTACTTC.

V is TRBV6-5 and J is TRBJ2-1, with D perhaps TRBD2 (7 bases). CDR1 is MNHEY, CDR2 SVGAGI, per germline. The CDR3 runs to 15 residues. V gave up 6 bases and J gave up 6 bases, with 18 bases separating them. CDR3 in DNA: TGTGCCAGCAGATTCCTCAGGGGAGGGCTCAATGAGCAGTTCTTC. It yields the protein CASRFLRGGLNEQFF.

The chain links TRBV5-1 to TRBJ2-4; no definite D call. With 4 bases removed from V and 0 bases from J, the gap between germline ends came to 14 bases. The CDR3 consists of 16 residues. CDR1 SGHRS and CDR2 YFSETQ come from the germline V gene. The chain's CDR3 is CASSPEPHLAKNIQYF. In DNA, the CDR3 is TGCGCCAGCAGCCCCGAACCACACCTAGCCAAAAACATTCAGTACTTC.

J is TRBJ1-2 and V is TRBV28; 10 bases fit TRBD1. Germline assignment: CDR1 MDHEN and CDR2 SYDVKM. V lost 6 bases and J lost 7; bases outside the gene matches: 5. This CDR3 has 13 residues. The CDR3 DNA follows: TGTGCCAGCAGGTCCCGGGACAGGGGTGGCTACACCTTC. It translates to CASRSRDRGGYTF.

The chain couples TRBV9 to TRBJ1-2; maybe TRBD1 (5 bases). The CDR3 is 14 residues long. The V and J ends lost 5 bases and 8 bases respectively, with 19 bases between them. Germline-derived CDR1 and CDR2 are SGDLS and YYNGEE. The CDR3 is CASSYPRGLLGYTF. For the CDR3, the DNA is TGTGCCAGCAGTTACCCTCGGGGCTTATTGGGCTACACCTTC.

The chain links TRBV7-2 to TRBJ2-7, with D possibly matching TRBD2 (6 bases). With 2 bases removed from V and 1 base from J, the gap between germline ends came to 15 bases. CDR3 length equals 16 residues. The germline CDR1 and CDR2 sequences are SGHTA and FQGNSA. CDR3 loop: CASSLLRLGASYEQYF. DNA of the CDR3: TGTGCCAGCAGCTTACTTAGACTAGGTGCTTCCTACGAGCAGTACTTC. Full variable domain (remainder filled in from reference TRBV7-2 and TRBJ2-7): GAGVSQSPSNKVTEKGKDVELRCDPISGHTALYWYRQSLGQGLEFLIYFQGNSAPDKSGLPSDRFSAERTGGSVSTLTIQRTQQEDSAVYLCASSLLRLGASYEQYFGPGTRLTVT.

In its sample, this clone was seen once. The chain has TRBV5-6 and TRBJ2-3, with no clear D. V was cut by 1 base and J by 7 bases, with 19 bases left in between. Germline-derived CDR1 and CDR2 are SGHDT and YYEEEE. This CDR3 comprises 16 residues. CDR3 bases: TGTGCCAGCAGCTTGATAGGACCGCCGAGCATGAATACGCAGTATTTT. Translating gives CASSLIGPPSMNTQYF.

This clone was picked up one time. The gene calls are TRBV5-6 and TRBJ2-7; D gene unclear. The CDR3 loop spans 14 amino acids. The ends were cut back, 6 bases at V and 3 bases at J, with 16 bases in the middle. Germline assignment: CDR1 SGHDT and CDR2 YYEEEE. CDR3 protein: CASTSSRSHYEQYF. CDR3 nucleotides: TGTGCCAGCACCTCTTCCCGGAGTCACTACGAGCAGTACTTC.

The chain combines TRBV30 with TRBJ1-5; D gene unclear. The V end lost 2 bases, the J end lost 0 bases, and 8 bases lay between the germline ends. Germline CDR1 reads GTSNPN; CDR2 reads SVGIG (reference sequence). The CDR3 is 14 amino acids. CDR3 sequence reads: CAWSYDYSNQPQHF. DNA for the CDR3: TGTGCCTGGAGTTACGATTATAGCAATCAGCCCCAGCATTTT.

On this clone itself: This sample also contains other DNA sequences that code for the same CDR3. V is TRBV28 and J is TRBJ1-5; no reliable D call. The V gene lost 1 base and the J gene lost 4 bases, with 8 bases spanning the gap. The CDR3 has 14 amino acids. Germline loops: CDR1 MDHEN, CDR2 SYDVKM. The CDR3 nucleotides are TGTGCCAGCAGTTTATCGGCGGGAAATCAGCCCCAGCATTTT. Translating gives CASSLSAGNQPQHF.